Reported below is one T cell receptor beta chain. Its antigen is still unknown. Immunohistochemistry showed robust Merkel cell polyomavirus Large T antigen staining in every patient's tumor. The sample is drawn from a study of tumor-infiltrating T cells and Merkel cell polyomavirus. Across the study: CD8+ T cells recognized the Merkel cell polyomavirus KLL epitope. Findings of the study overall: KLL-specific TRB repertoires were diverse and largely private. Only one viral epitope was studied, missing other Merkel cell polyomavirus epitopes.

This CDR3 spans 15 amino acids. CDR1 is MNHEY and CDR2 is SMNVEV in the germline V gene (reference sequence). After removal of 8 bases from V and 0 bases from J, the junction contained 7 bases not matched to a gene. TCRdb's copy holds only in-frame clones and misses some; the assay was immunoSEQ multiplex PCR. The sample consists of under 30,000 clones, around 90% of them appearing once. This chain joins TRBV27 and TRBJ2-7; TRBD2 agrees at 10 bases. The origin of this receptor is a man in his forties or fifties with Merkel cell carcinoma. The sequencing sample was made of lymph node tissue. The CDR3 here is CASGSPSGGSYEQYF. The CDR3 DNA reads as TGTGCCAGCGGATCTCCTAGCGGGGGCTCCTACGAGCAGTACTTC.